A selection of T cell receptor beta chains follows, all from one sample in a study of cytomegalovirus exposure and HLA in healthy donors. The method was immunoSEQ multiplex PCR; TCRdb's version includes in-frame clones alone and lacks a portion of them. Of about 160,000 clones detected, 75% to 90% appear once; the ten largest clones hold around 1.3%. Sequenced input: PBMCs. Source of these receptors: a boy aged 2 to 10 in good health and CMV-seronegative. The CDR3 runs from the conserved cysteine through the conserved F or W. A D gene is named only where the DNA matches it firmly. For some rows the clone size is stated as once, few or many, or as a class when expanded; others skip it.

cdr3_aa,cdr3_nt,clone_size,v_call,d_call,j_call
CASSLARLAGYNEQFF,TGTGCCAGCAGCTTAGCGAGACTAGCGGGGTACAATGAGCAGTTCTTC,NA,TRBV7-8,TRBD2,TRBJ2-1
CASSVEGSGAQETQYF,TGTGCCAGCAGCGTAGAAGGTAGCGGGGCACAAGAGACCCAGTACTTC,NA,TRBV9,TRBD2,TRBJ2-5
CASSRGGGYAGANVLTF,TGTGCCAGCAGCCGTGGTGGAGGGTACGCTGGGGCCAACGTCCTGACTTTC,NA,TRBV7-6,NA,TRBJ2-6
CASSTGATNEKLFF,TGTGCCAGCAGCACAGGGGCAACTAATGAAAAACTGTTTTTT,NA,TRBV5-6,TRBD1,TRBJ1-4
CSARDSYEQYF,TGCAGTGCTAGAGATTCGTACGAGCAGTACTTC,once,TRBV20-1,NA,TRBJ2-7
CAISESDNGLSPLHF,TGTGCCATCAGTGAGTCAGACAATGGGCTTTCACCCCTCCACTTT,NA,TRBV10-3,NA,TRBJ1-6
CASSQSTYSNQPQHF,TGCGCCAGCAGTCAATCGACATATAGCAATCAGCCCCAGCATTTT,few,TRBV23-1,NA,TRBJ1-5
CASSYSIYESEAFF,TGTGCCAGCAGTTACTCGATTTATGAGTCTGAAGCTTTCTTT,NA,TRBV6-5,NA,TRBJ1-1
CASSFRDSYEQYF,TGTGCCAGCAGCTTCCGGGACTCCTACGAGCAGTACTTC,NA,TRBV7-9,NA,TRBJ2-7
CASSQYRAYKNIQYF,TGCGCCAGCAGCCAATACCGTGCCTACAAAAACATTCAGTACTTC,NA,TRBV4-1,NA,TRBJ2-4
CASSYSSTDTQYF,TGTGCCAGCAGTTACTCCTCGACAGATACGCAGTATTTT,NA,TRBV6-5,NA,TRBJ2-3
CASSLGVVDRVTDTQYF,TGTGCCAGCAGCTTAGGAGTAGTTGATCGGGTCACAGATACGCAGTATTTT,once,TRBV7-2,NA,TRBJ2-3
CASSFLRSRGGYTF,TGTGCCAGCAGTTTCCTCCGGAGCCGGGGGGGCTACACCTTC,NA,TRBV27,NA,TRBJ1-2
CASSKETGVDNSPLHF,TGCGCCAGCAGCAAGGAGACAGGGGTGGATAATTCACCCCTCCACTTT,NA,TRBV5-1,TRBD1,TRBJ1-6
CASSLGVVRGWGGYTF,TGTGCCAGCAGCTTAGGGGTGGTTAGGGGGTGGGGTGGCTACACCTTC,once,TRBV7-8,NA,TRBJ1-2
CASSKTTGGRTDTQYF,TGTGCCAGCAGCAAGACGACAGGGGGCCGAACAGATACGCAGTATTTT,NA,TRBV7-9,TRBD1,TRBJ2-3
CAPRRLADYYEQYF,TGTGCCCCTAGGAGACTAGCGGATTACTACGAGCAGTACTTC,few,TRBV19,TRBD2,TRBJ2-7
CASSRQGDGNTIYF,TGTGCCAGCAGCCGACAGGGAGATGGAAACACCATATATTTT,NA,TRBV6-6,TRBD1,TRBJ1-3
CASSPGTSVDTQYF,TGTGCCAGCAGCCCCGGGACTAGCGTGGATACGCAGTATTTT,NA,TRBV7-9,TRBD2,TRBJ2-3
CASSPYRGLDTEAFF,TGTGCCAGCAGCCCTTACAGGGGGCTTGACACTGAAGCTTTCTTT,once,TRBV21-1,NA,TRBJ1-1
CASHRGPDQPQHF,TGTGCCTCGCACAGGGGGCCCGATCAGCCCCAGCATTTT,NA,TRBV7-2,TRBD1,TRBJ1-5
CASSPLAADTGELFF,TGTGCCAGCAGCCCGCTAGCGGCTGACACCGGGGAGCTGTTTTTT,NA,TRBV14,TRBD2,TRBJ2-2